The clone carrying this T cell receptor beta chain is a singleton in its sample. Its specificity is unknown. The CDR3 consists of 11 residues. CDR1 and CDR2 from the germline V gene are SGDLS and YYNGEE. V lost 2 bases and J 6 bases, leaving 2 bases between the germline ends. This sample was taken from a study of T cell responses to AZD1222 COVID-19 vaccine. Study-level information: Second doses at about 4 or about 12 weeks were pooled.

The repertoire was sequenced with immunoSEQ multiplex PCR; TCRdb's copy has only in-frame clones and lacks some. The table lists about 140,000 clones, around 89% of them singletons. Regarding the study as a whole: The donor cohort was predominantly white British with a female majority, and clonal diversity may have been underestimated. Across spike, vaccine-associated CD4 TCRs were found, dominant at 160-218 and 743-854. Seropositive at baseline were only a handful of AZD1222 recipients.

Sequencing used peripheral blood, obtained on day 0 of AZD1222 vaccination. V and J are TRBV9 and TRBJ2-2; unclear D gene. This receptor was obtained from an adult in good health. CDR3 sequence reads: CASSVPGELFF. CDR3 in DNA: TGTGCCAGCAGCGTCCCCGGGGAGCTGTTTTTT.